This T cell receptor (beta chain) was recorded in a study of spatial heterogeneity in lung cancer. The study's findings and limits: In blood, ubiquitous expanded tumor TCRs appeared more at resection than follow-up.

This clonotype has ten or more counts. The target antigen is unknown. As for time point: sample taken at primary tumor resection. The donors comprised approximately 72 untreated early-stage non-small cell lung cancer patients. Trimming took 3 bases from V and 0 from J; bases not matched to a gene: 6. The CDR3 length is 17 residues. Looked up from germline, CDR1 is DFQATT and CDR2 is SNEGSKA (reference sequence). In TCRdb, the 5' RACE reads were re-called with MiXCR into one record per CDR3 protein. This sample has more than 60,000 distinct CDR3 sequences, with roughly 5.9% found just once. The genes are TRBV20-1 and TRBJ2-6; 9 bases align to TRBD1. The sample was PBMCs, taken at surgery. The source is a female donor with early-stage non-small cell lung cancer. The CDR3 is CSARVLGQGSGANVLTF. As DNA, the CDR3 is TGCAGTGCTAGGGTCTTGGGACAGGGCTCTGGGGCCAACGTCCTGACTTTC.